The rows below give T cell receptor beta chains drawn from one sample of a study of blood T cell repertoires in COVID-19. TCRdb's table, derived via immunoSEQ multiplex PCR, lists solely in-frame clones and lacks some. The sample yields about 180,000 clones, about 85% seen once. Sequenced: peripheral blood. The receptors come from a woman aged 30 to 39 with active or convalescent COVID-19. Each CDR3 is given with its conserved first and last residue. The D gene is left open where the match is weak. Rows give clone size only sometimes, using once, few, many, or a class for an expanded clone.

clone_size: -
j_call: TRBJ2-4
v_call: TRBV6-6
d_call: TRBD2
cdr3_nt: TGTGCCAGCAGTTCGACTAGCGGGGAAACCAAAAACATTCAGTACTTC
cdr3_aa: CASSSTSGETKNIQYF

clone_size: once
j_call: TRBJ1-2
v_call: TRBV7-9
d_call: -
cdr3_nt: TGTGCCAGCAGCTCAGCTATGAGGGGCTACACCTTC
cdr3_aa: CASSSAMRGYTF

clone_size: -
j_call: TRBJ2-5
v_call: TRBV25-1
d_call: -
cdr3_nt: TGTGCCAGCCGCTCACAAACCGATCGAGAGACCCAGTACTTC
cdr3_aa: CASRSQTDRETQYF

clone_size: -
j_call: TRBJ2-7
v_call: TRBV5-1
d_call: TRBD1
cdr3_nt: TGCGCCAGCAGCCACGGGACAGCCTACGAGCAGTACTTC
cdr3_aa: CASSHGTAYEQYF

clone_size: few
j_call: TRBJ2-7
v_call: TRBV28
d_call: TRBD1
cdr3_nt: TGTGCCAGCAGTCCCTTCGACAGGGCCGCTTACGAGCAGTACTTC
cdr3_aa: CASSPFDRAAYEQYF

clone_size: -
j_call: TRBJ1-4
v_call: TRBV9
d_call: TRBD1
cdr3_nt: TGTGCCAGCAGCGGGGGGGCCCGCAGGGGGCATGAAAAACTGTTTTTT
cdr3_aa: CASSGGARRGHEKLFF

clone_size: -
j_call: TRBJ2-2
v_call: TRBV3-1/TRBV3-2
d_call: -
cdr3_nt: TGTGCCAGCAGCGTACTCCGAGGAAAAACCGGGGAGCTGTTTTTT
cdr3_aa: CASSVLRGKTGELFF

clone_size: -
j_call: TRBJ1-3
v_call: TRBV18
d_call: -
cdr3_nt: TGTGCCAGCTCACCCGACAGGACTCTCTCTGGAAACACCATATATTTT
cdr3_aa: CASSPDRTLSGNTIYF

clone_size: -
j_call: TRBJ2-1
v_call: TRBV19
d_call: TRBD2
cdr3_nt: TGTGCCAGTAGGGTAGCGGGCTACAATGAGCAGTTCTTC
cdr3_aa: CASRVAGYNEQFF

clone_size: -
j_call: TRBJ2-5
v_call: TRBV9
d_call: -
cdr3_nt: TGTGCCAGCAGCCCCAGACCGGGTCAGGAGACCCAGTACTTC
cdr3_aa: CASSPRPGQETQYF

clone_size: -
j_call: TRBJ2-7
v_call: TRBV27
d_call: TRBD1
cdr3_nt: TGTGCCAGCAGTTACAGGGGTCGGACCTACGAGCAGTACTTC
cdr3_aa: CASSYRGRTYEQYF

clone_size: -
j_call: TRBJ1-1
v_call: TRBV6-5
d_call: -
cdr3_nt: TGTGCCAGCAGTTCCAGGGTCTACACTGAAGCTTTCTTT
cdr3_aa: CASSSRVYTEAFF

clone_size: -
j_call: TRBJ2-7
v_call: TRBV27
d_call: -
cdr3_nt: TGTGCCAGCAGTTTATTGGGCGCACCTTCCTACGAGCAGTACTTC
cdr3_aa: CASSLLGAPSYEQYF

clone_size: -
j_call: TRBJ1-1
v_call: TRBV18
d_call: -
cdr3_nt: TGTGCCAGCTCACCCACAGGGTTCACTACCAACACTGAAGCTTTCTTT
cdr3_aa: CASSPTGFTTNTEAFF

clone_size: -
j_call: TRBJ2-5
v_call: TRBV7-6
d_call: TRBD1
cdr3_nt: TGTGCCAGCAGCTTAGAGCTGACAGGGGTGGGGACCCAGTACTTC
cdr3_aa: CASSLELTGVGTQYF

clone_size: few
j_call: TRBJ2-5
v_call: TRBV6-6
d_call: TRBD2
cdr3_nt: TGTGCCAGCAGTTACTCTCTTAGCGGGGGCCAAGAGACCCAGTACTTC
cdr3_aa: CASSYSLSGGQETQYF

clone_size: -
j_call: TRBJ1-5
v_call: TRBV2
d_call: TRBD1
cdr3_nt: TGTGCCAGCAGCTTTGACAGGGGGCTCCCCAATCAGCCCCAGCATTTT
cdr3_aa: CASSFDRGLPNQPQHF

clone_size: -
j_call: TRBJ2-7
v_call: TRBV2
d_call: TRBD1
cdr3_nt: TGTGCCAGCAGTGATCCGGGACAGGTCTCCTACGAGCAGTACTTC
cdr3_aa: CASSDPGQVSYEQYF

clone_size: -
j_call: TRBJ2-6
v_call: TRBV4-1
d_call: -
cdr3_nt: TGCGCCAGCAGCCCAGGGAATACGGGGGCCAACGTCCTGACTTTC
cdr3_aa: CASSPGNTGANVLTF

clone_size: -
j_call: TRBJ1-1
v_call: TRBV5-1
d_call: -
cdr3_nt: TGCGCCAGCAGCTTCGGGCCGAAGGGGGAAGCTTTCTTT
cdr3_aa: CASSFGPKGEAFF

clone_size: -
j_call: TRBJ1-5
v_call: TRBV6-2/TRBV6-3
d_call: -
cdr3_nt: TGTGCCAGCAGTTATAACCCCCGCACGGGGTATAGCAATCAGCCCCAGCATTTT
cdr3_aa: CASSYNPRTGYSNQPQHF

clone_size: -
j_call: TRBJ2-1
v_call: TRBV27
d_call: -
cdr3_nt: TGTGCCAGCAGGTGGGACTTCTCCTACAATGAGCAGTTCTTC
cdr3_aa: CASRWDFSYNEQFF

clone_size: once
j_call: TRBJ2-3
v_call: TRBV21-1
d_call: -
cdr3_nt: TGTGCCAGCAGCAAAGAAGGACCGACAGGGACTAGCGGGAGGGCCGAGGTGCCAGATACGCAGTATTTT
cdr3_aa: CASSKEGPTGTSGRAEVPDTQYF

clone_size: once
j_call: TRBJ2-1
v_call: TRBV7-7
d_call: TRBD2
cdr3_nt: TGTGCTAGCAGCCAGCGGACGGGGAGGGTAAGCGATGAGCAGTTCTTC
cdr3_aa: CASSQRTGRVSDEQFF